This record covers a single T cell receptor beta chain. The antigen is not known. The record originates from a study of vaccination effects on CD4 cells after COVID-19. General study points: Common cold coronavirus cross-reactivity was shown by only 1 of 255 vaccine-induced clones in healthy vaccinees.

Measured with immunoSEQ multiplex PCR; TCRdb has only the in-frame clones, and not every one. Of tens of thousands of clones in the sample, approximately 70% were seen once. After expansion with viral peptide pools in the ViraFEST assay, antigen-specific CD4+ T cells were sequenced. Investigators separated out CD4+ T cells once around 9 days of culture had passed. Nucleocapsid antibodies were negative in the vaccine recipients, who had never had SARS-CoV-2 infection. Each culture well received roughly 1.8 million PBMC. These cells were then cultured in IMDM with about 9.1 IU/ml IL-2 and 10 ug/ml peptides. Half the medium was swapped for IL-2 medium on days 3 and 7. Trimming removed 6 bases from V and 0 bases from J, with 11 bases in between. Per germline, CDR1 MRHNA and CDR2 SNTAGT. CDR3 length equals 14 residues.

The sample in question was CD4+ T cells from PBMCs cultured with HCoV-OC43 spike peptides, obtained before COVID-19 vaccination. Sample subset: HCoV-OC43 spike overlapping peptide pool stimulation. The origin of this receptor is a human donor who received a COVID-19 vaccine. This chain links TRBV6-4 with TRBJ1-2, with D unclear. The CDR3 region is CASRPSAANYGYTF. The CDR3 coding sequence is TGTGCCAGCAGGCCGTCGGCGGCTAACTATGGCTACACCTTC.